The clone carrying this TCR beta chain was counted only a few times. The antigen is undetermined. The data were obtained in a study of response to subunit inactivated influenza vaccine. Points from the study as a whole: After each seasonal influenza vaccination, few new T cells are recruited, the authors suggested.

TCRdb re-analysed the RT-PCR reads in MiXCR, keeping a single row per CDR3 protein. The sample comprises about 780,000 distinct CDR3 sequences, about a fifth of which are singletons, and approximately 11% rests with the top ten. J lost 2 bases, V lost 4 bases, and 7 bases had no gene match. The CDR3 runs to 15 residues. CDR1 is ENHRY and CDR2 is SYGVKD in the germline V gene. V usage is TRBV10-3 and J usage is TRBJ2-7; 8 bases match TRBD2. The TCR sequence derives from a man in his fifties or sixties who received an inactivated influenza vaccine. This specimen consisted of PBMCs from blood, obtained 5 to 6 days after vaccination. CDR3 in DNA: TGTGCCATCAGTGGAGCGGGAGTGACCACCTACGAGCAGTACTTC. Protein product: CAISGAGVTTYEQYF.